The present T cell receptor beta chain was sequenced within a study of blood T cell repertoires in COVID-19. Germline CDR1 SGHNT, CDR2 YYREEE (reference sequence). The germline V and J ends were trimmed by 3 bases and 2 bases, with 12 bases remaining between them. The CDR3 loop spans 16 amino acids. Data came from immunoSEQ multiplex PCR; TCRdb stores just in-frame clones and leaves some out. The table records some 130,000 clones, approximately 90% of them present only once. What was sequenced was peripheral blood. The clonotype comes from a man aged 50 or older with acute or convalescent COVID-19. The chain links TRBV5-4 to TRBJ1-6; tentatively, D is TRBD1 (6 bases). CDR3 in DNA: TGTGCCAGCAGCTCCGGTGGACAGACCTATAATTCACCCCTCCACTTT. Translating gives CASSSGGQTYNSPLHF.